These 30 T cell receptor beta chains share one sample of origin, sequenced in a study of CD8+ T cells in alopecia areata listed by TCRdb under 2018. The library came from the immunoSEQ multiplex PCR assay. To provide template for TCR sequencing, every sample had RNA extracted and reverse transcribed into cDNA. The table comes from immuneACCESS by way of TCRdb, which keeps in-frame sequences with V and J called. Part of the clones is missing from these tables; in studies checked, under half for an unresolved V gene and the rest for unknown reasons. Recorded for this sample are about 97,000 clones; around 38% of them occurred a single time. The ten largest make up about 1.2% of the sample. The specimen sequenced was CD4+ T cells sorted from blood. These receptors all stem from a human donor with alopecia areata.

J is TRBJ2-5 and V is TRBV30, with a possible D match to TRBD2 (6 bases). Germline V gene sequence: CDR1 GTSNPN, CDR2 SVGIG (reference sequence). V dropped 1 base and J dropped 2 bases, with 8 bases sitting between them. CDR3 size: 13 residues. CDR3 bases: TGTGCCTGGAGTGGGGGGGATCAAGAGACCCAGTACTTC. Protein sequence: CAWSGGDQETQYF.

This sequence joins TRBV30 and TRBJ1-6; no clear D gene. V lost 0 bases and J 4 bases, leaving 7 bases between the germline ends. The V gene's germline CDR1 is GTSNPN and CDR2 SVGIG (reference sequence). The length of the CDR3 is 14 residues. CDR3 DNA sequence: TGTGCCTGGAGTGTTGATATATATAATTCACCCCTCCACTTT. Residues: CAWSVDIYNSPLHF.

The CDR3 region is CASSPSGRGSLTDTQYF. CDR3 DNA: TGTGCCAGCAGCCCTTCAGGGCGGGGGAGCCTCACAGATACGCAGTATTTT. This chain uses TRBV7-9 with TRBJ2-3; TRBD2 matches at 7 bases. The CDR3 is made up of 17 amino acids. CDR1 and CDR2 from the germline V gene are SEHNR and FQNEAQ (reference sequence). With V trimmed by 5 bases and J by 2 bases, 13 bases remained unmatched.

V and J are TRBV7-2 and TRBJ2-1, with 10 bases that match TRBD2. Germline CDR1 reads SGHTA; CDR2 reads FQGNSA. Losses at the gene ends were 7 bases for V and 7 bases for J; bases not matched to a gene: 10. The CDR3 contains 15 residues. The DNA for the CDR3 is TGTGCCAGCACCCGAAGCGGGGGGGCGAGGAATGAGCAGTTCTTC. This translates into CASTRSGGARNEQFF.

The chain carries TRBV5-1 and TRBJ1-1, with TRBD1 matching 8 bases. The CDR3 covers 15 residues. The ends lost 3 bases at V and 1 base at J; junction bases unmatched: 5. CDR1 is SGHRS, CDR2 YFSETQ, per germline. This CDR3 reads CASSWGDRWNTEAFF. CDR3 coding DNA: TGCGCCAGCAGCTGGGGGGACAGGTGGAACACTGAAGCTTTCTTT.

The chain links TRBV5-6 to TRBJ2-2, with 10 bases that match TRBD2. V shed 2 bases and J 6 bases; nucleotides not matched to a gene: 7. The CDR3 has 16 amino acids. CDR1 is SGHDT, CDR2 YYEEEE, per germline. The CDR3: CASSFGAGGPSGELFF. The CDR3 region has the DNA TGTGCCAGCAGCTTCGGAGCGGGAGGGCCATCCGGGGAGCTGTTTTTT.

V and J are TRBV18 and TRBJ2-5; TRBD2 matches at 8 bases. Germline CDR1 reads KGHSH; CDR2 reads LQKENI. Trimming cost V 3 bases and J 5 bases; bases outside gene matches: 11. The CDR3 loop spans 16 amino acids. CDR3 sequence (DNA): TGTGCCAGCTCACCCCGGTTACTAGCGGCGTCCGAGACCCAGTACTTC. It specifies CASSPRLLAASETQYF.

In its sample, this clone was seen a few times. J is TRBJ2-1 and V is TRBV29-1; D is unresolved. This CDR3 is 15 amino acids long. Trimming left V 3 bases short and J 0 bases short, with 12 bases between. Germline V gene sequence: CDR1 SQVTM, CDR2 ANQGSEA. The CDR3 spells CSVEIGGSSYNEQFF. In nucleotides, the CDR3 is TGCAGCGTTGAGATCGGCGGAAGCTCCTACAATGAGCAGTTCTTC.

This sequence joins TRBV6-6 and TRBJ2-1; TRBD1 matches 10 bases. This CDR3 spans 15 amino acids. The ends lost 5 bases at V and 8 bases at J; junction bases unmatched: 9. The germline CDR1 and CDR2 sequences are MNHNY and SVGAGI (reference sequence). As DNA, the CDR3 is TGTGCCAGCAGTCCCCGTCGACAGGGGGCTCATGAGCAGTTCTTC. Amino acid sequence: CASSPRRQGAHEQFF.

This clone was seen a handful of times. The chain uses TRBV28 and TRBJ2-6; no firm D call. The V end lost 5 bases, the J end lost 4 bases, and 6 bases lay between the germline ends. The CDR3 is 13 amino acids. Germline V gene data show CDR1 as MDHEN and CDR2 as SYDVKM. In DNA, the CDR3 is TGTGCCAGCAGTCAACCGGGGGCCAACGTCCTGACTTTC. As protein: CASSQPGANVLTF.

The chain is built from TRBV30 and TRBJ2-7; D is uncertain. Germline values: CDR1 GTSNPN, CDR2 SVGIG (reference sequence). V gave up 3 bases and J gave up 9 bases, with 12 bases separating them. The length of the CDR3 is 11 residues. The CDR3 loop is CAWSSTAGQYF. DNA for the CDR3: TGTGCCTGGAGCTCAACGGCAGGGCAGTACTTC.

This clone was seen a handful of times. This chain links TRBV6-6 with TRBJ2-5, with D perhaps matching TRBD2 (5 bases). Between the trimmed V and J ends, which lost 7 bases and 5 bases, there was a span of 23 bases. The CDR3 is 16 residues long. In germline, CDR1 is MNHNY, CDR2 SVGAGI (reference sequence). The chain's CDR3 is CASTQRYTRRGETQYF. In nucleotides, the CDR3 is TGTGCCAGCACCCAGAGGTACACCCGTCGGGGTGAGACCCAGTACTTC.

The V gene is TRBV4-3, the J gene TRBJ1-2; the D gene is possibly TRBD1 (5 bases). The germline V gene encodes CDR1 LGHNA and CDR2 YSLEER. V lost 0 bases, J lost 7 bases, and 6 bases lay in between. The CDR3 runs to 12 residues. CDR3 sequence: CASSQDRGGYTF. The DNA for the CDR3 is TGCGCCAGCAGCCAAGATAGGGGTGGCTACACCTTC.

The chain recombines TRBV5-1 with TRBJ2-7; possible D gene TRBD1, 6 bases. This CDR3 has 14 amino acids. Trimming cost V 0 bases and J 4 bases, with 11 bases left between them. Germline CDR1 SGHRS, CDR2 YFSETQ. CDR3 residues: CASSLGQGQYEQYF. In DNA form, the CDR3 reads TGCGCCAGCAGCTTGGGGCAGGGGCAGTACGAGCAGTACTTC.

This clone was found once. The chain combines TRBV29-1 with TRBJ2-6, with D maybe TRBD1 (5 bases). The CDR3 runs 15 residues. V was cut by 4 bases and J by 0 bases, with 10 bases left in between. Looked up from germline, CDR1 is SQVTM and CDR2 is ANQGSEA. The CDR3 loop reads CSVGQLISGANVLTF. The CDR3 DNA reads as TGCAGCGTTGGACAGCTAATCTCTGGGGCCAACGTCCTGACTTTC. The complete variable domain, with remaining parts taken from reference TRBV29-1 and TRBJ2-6, reads SAVISQKPSRDICQRGTSLTIQCQVDSQVTMMFWYRQQPGQSLTLIATANQGSEATYESGFVIDKFPISRPNLTFSTLTVSNMSPEDSSIYLCSVGQLISGANVLTFGAGSRLTVL.

V and J are TRBV18 and TRBJ2-1, with D perhaps being TRBD1 or TRBD2 (6 bases each). This CDR3 comprises 16 residues. Germline V gene lookup returns CDR1 KGHSH and CDR2 LQKENI. Trimming removed 6 bases from V and 7 bases from J, with 22 bases in between. The CDR3 region has the DNA TGTGCCAGCTCCCCGTTAGGGGGGCTGGGTGGGAATGAGCAGTTCTTC. Amino acids: CASSPLGGLGGNEQFF.

The chain has TRBV7-2 and TRBJ2-3; possible D gene TRBD1, 5 bases. Per the germline V gene, CDR1 is SGHTA and CDR2 is FQGNSA. V was cut by 0 bases and J by 4 bases, with 8 bases left in between. The CDR3 consists of 14 residues. CDR3 region: CASSLAGVSDTQYF. In nucleotides, the CDR3 is TGTGCCAGCAGCTTAGCAGGGGTTTCAGATACGCAGTATTTT.

This clone was observed a few times. The V call is TRBV7-9, the J call TRBJ2-1; 9 nucleotides agree with TRBD1. The germline CDR1 and CDR2 sequences are SEHNR and FQNEAQ (reference sequence). Losses at the gene ends were 8 bases for V and 7 bases for J; bases not matched to a gene: 9. The CDR3 has 14 residues. In nucleotides, the CDR3 is TGTGCCAGCGCATTACAGGGGGCTGGGAATGAGCAGTTCTTC. Protein product: CASALQGAGNEQFF.

CDR3 bases: TGTGCCAGCAGCTCCCACACAGCTAACTATGGCTACACCTTC. This translates into CASSSHTANYGYTF. The chain employs TRBV7-8 and TRBJ1-2; D remains ambiguous. This CDR3 has 14 residues. Looked up from germline, CDR1 is SGHVS and CDR2 is FQNEAQ. V lost 4 bases, J lost 0 bases, and 9 bases lay in between.

The J gene is TRBJ2-3, the V gene TRBV29-1; 10 bases fit TRBD2. Germline assignment: CDR1 SQVTM and CDR2 ANQGSEA. Trimming took 5 bases from V and 2 from J; bases not matched to a gene: 7. CDR3 length: 15 residues. This chain's CDR3 is CSVSEREGVTDTQYF. The CDR3 DNA sequence: TGCAGCGTTTCTGAGCGGGAGGGCGTCACAGATACGCAGTATTTT.

The rearrangement links TRBV7-8 to TRBJ1-5; a weak D match, TRBD1 (5 bases). CDR3 length: 14 residues. Germline V gene data show CDR1 as SGHVS and CDR2 as FQNEAQ. Trimming pared 5 bases from V and 5 bases from J, leaving 13 bases between. This CDR3 is CASSPRGVDQPQHF. Here the CDR3 DNA reads TGTGCCAGCAGCCCGAGGGGCGTAGATCAGCCCCAGCATTTT.

This chain links TRBV6-5 with TRBJ2-7, with D possibly called TRBD1 or TRBD2 (5 bases each). This CDR3 contains 15 residues. Germline V gene lookup returns CDR1 MNHEY and CDR2 SVGAGI. The V and J ends lost 6 bases and 1 base respectively, with 16 bases between them. The chain's CDR3 is CASRSLGVGSYEQYF. Here the CDR3 DNA reads TGTGCCAGCAGGTCCCTGGGGGTAGGATCCTACGAGCAGTACTTC.

The genes are TRBV30 and TRBJ2-7; a weak D match, TRBD2 (6 bases). CDR1 and CDR2 from the germline V gene are GTSNPN and SVGIG (reference sequence). This CDR3 comprises 15 residues. V was shortened by 8 bases and J by 1 base, with 21 bases between the two germline ends. The DNA of the CDR3 is TGTGCCCATTCGGGCGGGGCTGGTTTTTCCTACGAGCAGTACTTC. This sequence encodes CAHSGGAGFSYEQYF.

This clone has more than one count but fewer than ten. This chain connects TRBV5-4 to TRBJ2-3; D might be TRBD1 (6 bases). In germline, CDR1 is SGHNT, CDR2 YYREEE (reference sequence). Trimming took off 2 bases at V and 2 bases at J, with 9 bases between the two ends. The CDR3 has 14 residues. For the CDR3, the DNA is TGTGCCAGCAGCTTATGGACAGCCACAGATACGCAGTATTTT. Translating it yields CASSLWTATDTQYF.

This sequence joins TRBV11-1 and TRBJ2-5, with a possible D match to TRBD1 (5 bases). Germline loops: CDR1 SGHAT, CDR2 FQDESV (reference sequence). This CDR3 has 12 amino acids. The germline V and J ends were trimmed by 5 bases and 4 bases, with 8 bases remaining between them. In DNA, the CDR3 is TGTGCCAGCAGCCAGGGATTAGAGACCCAGTACTTC. As protein: CASSQGLETQYF. Supplemented by reference TRBV11-1 and TRBJ2-5, the full variable domain reads EAEVAQSPRYKITEKSQAVAFWCDPISGHATLYWYRQILGQGPELLVQFQDESVVDDSQLPKDRFSAERLKGVDSTLKIQPAELGDSAMYLCASSQGLETQYFGPGTRLLVL.

The chain joins TRBV18 to TRBJ2-6; D unclear. The CDR3 is 16 amino acids. V was shortened by 8 bases and J by 0 bases, with 14 bases between the two germline ends. Per germline, CDR1 KGHSH and CDR2 LQKENI. The CDR3 sequence: CASRRDRTSGANVLTF. CDR3 sequence (DNA): TGTGCCAGCCGTCGCGACCGTACCTCTGGGGCCAACGTCCTGACTTTC. The full variable domain, in which reference TRBV18 and TRBJ2-6 provide the parts outside the CDR3, is NAGVMQNPRHLVRRRGQEARLRCSPMKGHSHVYWYRQLPEEGLKFMVYLQKENIIDESGMPKERFSAEFPKEGPSILRIQQVVRGDSAAYFCASRRDRTSGANVLTFGAGSRLTVL.

A few counts support this clone. DNA for the CDR3: TGTGCCAGCAGCTTAGCGGCGGGAGGCGGGGAGCTGTTTTTT. This codes for CASSLAAGGGELFF. The chain carries TRBV7-2 and TRBJ2-2; TRBD2 aligns across 8 bases. V shed 0 bases, J shed 7 bases, and the junction held 1 base outside the gene matches. The CDR3 covers 14 residues. The germline V gene has CDR1 SGHTA and CDR2 FQGNSA.

The genes are TRBV7-9 and TRBJ2-3, with 9 bases aligning to TRBD2. Per the germline V gene, CDR1 is SEHNR and CDR2 is FQNEAQ (reference sequence). J gave up 2 bases and V 1 base, and 13 bases lay outside the gene matches. The CDR3 loop spans 19 amino acids. The CDR3 nucleotides are TGTGCCAGCAGCTTAGTGAGTAGCGGGAGATTGAGGTTCACAGATACGCAGTATTTT. This translates into CASSLVSSGRLRFTDTQYF.

The chain uses TRBV10-3 and TRBJ2-5; tentative D call: TRBD2 (7 bases). Germline values: CDR1 ENHRY, CDR2 SYGVKD. V dropped 3 bases and J dropped 2 bases, with 22 bases sitting between them. The CDR3 covers 18 residues. This chain's CDR3 is CAISDTTAGARSQETQYF. CDR3 DNA: TGTGCCATCAGTGACACCACCGCGGGGGCCCGGAGTCAAGAGACCCAGTACTTC.

The chain carries TRBV6-5 and TRBJ1-1; unclear D gene. The CDR3 contains 12 residues. V gave up 0 bases and J gave up 1 base, with 0 bases separating them. CDR1 is MNHEY, CDR2 SVGAGI, per germline. Here the CDR3 reads CASSYSNTEAFF. Here the CDR3 DNA reads TGTGCCAGCAGTTACTCGAACACTGAAGCTTTCTTT.